This T cell receptor beta chain was documented in a study of blood T cell repertoires in COVID-19. Study-level background: There were acute and convalescent COVID-19 samples, and they came from the United States, Italy and Spain.

Participant age was about 18 to 89 years, and participants resided in approximately 24 US areas. The germline gives CDR1 MNHEY, CDR2 SVGAGI. J was trimmed by 7 bases and V by 4 bases; bases with no gene match: 7. The CDR3 runs 15 residues. In the original analysis: Amplified reference gene primers provided the basis for estimating nucleated cell counts. Profiling relied on immunoSEQ multiplex PCR, and the TCRdb table lists in-frame clones only, not all of them. That table is the source of V, J and clone size, and D and trimming were worked out from the DNA. Among 130,000 to 150,000 clones listed, around 84% were seen once.

The sequencing input was PBMCs or T cells enriched from blood (not recorded which). The TCR was taken from a woman aged 50 to 60 who had been exposed to COVID-19. The J gene is TRBJ2-1, the V gene TRBV6-5, with 10 nucleotides matching TRBD2. The CDR3 DNA is TGTGCCAGCAGTTTCTTAGCGGGAGGCGTAAATGAGCAGTTCTTC. Translated: CASSFLAGGVNEQFF.